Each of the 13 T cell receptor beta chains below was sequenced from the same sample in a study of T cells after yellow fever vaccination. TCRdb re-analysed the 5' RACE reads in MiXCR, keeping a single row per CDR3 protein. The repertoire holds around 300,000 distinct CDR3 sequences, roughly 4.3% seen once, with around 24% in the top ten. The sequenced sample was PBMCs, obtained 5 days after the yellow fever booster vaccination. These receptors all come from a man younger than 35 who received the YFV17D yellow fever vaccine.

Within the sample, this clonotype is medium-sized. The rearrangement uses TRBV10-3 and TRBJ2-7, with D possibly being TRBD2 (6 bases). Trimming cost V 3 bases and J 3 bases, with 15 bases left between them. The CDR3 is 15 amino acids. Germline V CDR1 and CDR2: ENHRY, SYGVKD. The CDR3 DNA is TGTGCCATCAGTGACCCGGGACTTCCTAACTACGAGCAGTACTTC. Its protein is CAISDPGLPNYEQYF.

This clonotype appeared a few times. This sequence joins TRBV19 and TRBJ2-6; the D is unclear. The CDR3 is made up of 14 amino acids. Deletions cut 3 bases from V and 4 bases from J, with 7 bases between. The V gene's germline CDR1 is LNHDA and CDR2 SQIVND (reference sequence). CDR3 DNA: TGTGCCAGTAGTATTAGAGTCGGGGCCAACGTCCTGACTTTC. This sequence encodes CASSIRVGANVLTF.

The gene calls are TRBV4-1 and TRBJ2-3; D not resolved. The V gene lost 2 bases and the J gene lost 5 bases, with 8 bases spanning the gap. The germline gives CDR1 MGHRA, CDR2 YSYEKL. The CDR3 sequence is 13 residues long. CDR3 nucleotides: TGCGCCAGCAGCCAACCATTTATAGATACGCAGTATTTT. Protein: CASSQPFIDTQYF.

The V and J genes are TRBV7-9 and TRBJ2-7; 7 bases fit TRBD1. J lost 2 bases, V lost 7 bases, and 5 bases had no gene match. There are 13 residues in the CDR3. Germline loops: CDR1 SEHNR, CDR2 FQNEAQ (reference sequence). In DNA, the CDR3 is TGTGCCAGCATGGACAGGTTCGCCTACGAGCAGTACTTC. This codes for CASMDRFAYEQYF.

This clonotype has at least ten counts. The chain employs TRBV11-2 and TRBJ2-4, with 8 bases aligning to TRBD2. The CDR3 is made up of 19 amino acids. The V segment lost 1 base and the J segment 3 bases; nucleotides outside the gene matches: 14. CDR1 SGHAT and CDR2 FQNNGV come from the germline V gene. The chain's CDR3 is CASSLGTGGPIFNKNIQYF. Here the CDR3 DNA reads TGTGCCAGCAGCTTAGGCACGGGGGGGCCGATATTTAACAAAAACATTCAGTACTTC. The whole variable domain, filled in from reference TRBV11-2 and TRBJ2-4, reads EAGVAQSPRYKIIEKRQSVAFWCNPISGHATLYWYQQILGQGPKLLIQFQNNGVVDDSQLPKDRFSAERLKGVDSTLKIQPAKLEDSAVYLCASSLGTGGPIFNKNIQYFGAGTRLSVL.

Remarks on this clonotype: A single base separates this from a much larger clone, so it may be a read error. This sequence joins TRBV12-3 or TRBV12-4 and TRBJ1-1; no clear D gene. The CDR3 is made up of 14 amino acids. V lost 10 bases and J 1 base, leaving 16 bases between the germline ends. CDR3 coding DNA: TGTGCCAACAGCCTGCGCCCAGCGAACACTGAAGCTTTCTTT. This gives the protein CANSLRPANTEAFF.

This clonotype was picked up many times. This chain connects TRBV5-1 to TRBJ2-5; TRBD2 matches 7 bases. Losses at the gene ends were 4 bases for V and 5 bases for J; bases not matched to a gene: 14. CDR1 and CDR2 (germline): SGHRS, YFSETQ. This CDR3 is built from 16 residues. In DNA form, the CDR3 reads TGCGCCAGCAGCGGCACCTTCGACGGGACTACCGAGACCCAGTACTTC. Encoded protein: CASSGTFDGTTETQYF.

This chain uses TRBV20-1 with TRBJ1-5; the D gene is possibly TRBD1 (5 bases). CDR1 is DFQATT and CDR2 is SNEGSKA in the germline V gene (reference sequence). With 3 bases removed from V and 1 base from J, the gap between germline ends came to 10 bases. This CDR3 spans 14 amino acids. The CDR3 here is CSASLSGSNQPQHF. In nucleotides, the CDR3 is TGCAGTGCTAGCTTGTCAGGGAGCAATCAGCCCCAGCATTTT.

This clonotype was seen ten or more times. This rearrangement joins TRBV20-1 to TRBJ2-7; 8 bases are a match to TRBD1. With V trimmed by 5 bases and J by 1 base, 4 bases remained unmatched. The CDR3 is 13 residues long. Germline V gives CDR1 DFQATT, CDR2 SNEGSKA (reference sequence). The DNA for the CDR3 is TGCAGTGCTGGAGGACAGGGTTCCTACGAGCAGTACTTC. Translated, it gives CSAGGQGSYEQYF.

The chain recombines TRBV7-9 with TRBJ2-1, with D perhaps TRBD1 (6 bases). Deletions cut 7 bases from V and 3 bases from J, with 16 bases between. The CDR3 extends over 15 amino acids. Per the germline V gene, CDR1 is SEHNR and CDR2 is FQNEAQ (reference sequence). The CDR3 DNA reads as TGTGCCAGCAACGGCAGGGGTGAAGTCTACAATGAGCAGTTCTTC. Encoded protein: CASNGRGEVYNEQFF.

CDR3 coding DNA: TGCAGTGCTAGCGGCTCCTACGAGCAGTACGTC. It encodes CSASGSYEQYV. This chain joins TRBV20-1 and TRBJ2-7, with D unclear. Germline V CDR1 and CDR2: DFQATT, SNEGSKA (reference sequence). This CDR3 has 11 amino acids. V lost 3 bases and J 0 bases, leaving 3 bases between the germline ends.

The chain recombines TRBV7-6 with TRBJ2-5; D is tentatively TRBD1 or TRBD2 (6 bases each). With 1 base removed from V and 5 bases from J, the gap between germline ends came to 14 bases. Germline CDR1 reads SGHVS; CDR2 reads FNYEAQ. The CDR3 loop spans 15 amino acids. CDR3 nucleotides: TGTGCCAGCAGCTTAGACCCGGGGGCGGGGGAGACCCAGTACTTC. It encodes CASSLDPGAGETQYF.

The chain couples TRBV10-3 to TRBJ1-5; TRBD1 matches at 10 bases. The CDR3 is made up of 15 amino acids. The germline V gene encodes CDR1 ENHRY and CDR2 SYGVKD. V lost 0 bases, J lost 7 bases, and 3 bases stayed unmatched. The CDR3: CAISESTGGQQPQHF. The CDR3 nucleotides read TGTGCCATCAGTGAGTCGACAGGGGGCCAGCAGCCCCAGCATTTT.